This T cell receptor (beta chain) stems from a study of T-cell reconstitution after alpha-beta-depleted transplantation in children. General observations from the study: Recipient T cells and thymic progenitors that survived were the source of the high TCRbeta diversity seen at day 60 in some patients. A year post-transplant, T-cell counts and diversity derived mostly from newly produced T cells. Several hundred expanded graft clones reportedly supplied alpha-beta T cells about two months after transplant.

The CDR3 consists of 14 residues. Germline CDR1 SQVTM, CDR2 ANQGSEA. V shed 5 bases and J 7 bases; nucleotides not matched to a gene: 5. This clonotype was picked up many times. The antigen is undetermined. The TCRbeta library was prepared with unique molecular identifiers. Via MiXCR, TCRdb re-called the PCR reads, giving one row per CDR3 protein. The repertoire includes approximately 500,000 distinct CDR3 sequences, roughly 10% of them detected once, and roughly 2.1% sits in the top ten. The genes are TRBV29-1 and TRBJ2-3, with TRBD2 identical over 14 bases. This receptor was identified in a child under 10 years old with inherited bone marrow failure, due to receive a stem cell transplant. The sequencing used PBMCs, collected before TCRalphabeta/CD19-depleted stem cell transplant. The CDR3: CSVLRLAGGNTQYF. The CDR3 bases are TGCAGCGTTCTCCGACTAGCGGGAGGGAATACGCAGTATTTT.